This T cell receptor (beta chain) was retrieved from a study of early T cells in non-severe SARS-CoV-2 infection. This clonotype has a count of ten or more. V was clipped by 8 bases and J by 4 bases, with 13 bases between them. This CDR3 spans 13 amino acids. TCRdb analysed the 5' RACE reads with MiXCR anew, one entry per CDR3 protein. The sample includes tens of thousands of distinct CDR3 sequences, roughly 12% seen only once; the top ten take 5% to 8%. Sequenced material: whole blood. This TCR was recovered from an adult who was a healthcare worker with PCR-confirmed SARS-CoV-2 infection or an uninfected control (not recorded which). The chain couples TRBV12-3 or TRBV12-4 to TRBJ2-3, with TRBD2 as a possible D gene (5 bases). The CDR3 spells CASRGGVADTQYF. CDR3 coding DNA: TGTGCCAGCCGTGGAGGCGTTGCAGATACGCAGTATTTT.